This T cell receptor beta chain appears in the sequencing data of a study of T cell changes during pregnancy in multiple sclerosis (dated by TCRdb to between 2018 and 2021). Notes on the research overall: In women with multiple sclerosis, the researchers looked at how the T cell repertoire shifted as pregnancy progressed.

From V the trimming removes 5 bases and from J it removes 5 bases, while the gene matches leave 3 bases of the junction unaccounted for. Via the germline V gene (reference sequence), CDR1 is LNHDA and CDR2 SQIVND. The CDR3 starts with the cysteine, ends with the phenylalanine, and has 13 residues. The retained sequence is limited to the CDR3, 39 bases, with the frame set at the first base. Receptors were amplified or captured by the immunoSEQ multiplex PCR assay. Here the immuneACCESS table is served through TCRdb, limited to in-frame sequences with V and J called. Missing clones are a known gap in these copies; in checked studies unresolved V genes cover under half, and the rest lacks a known reason. The sample data list 35,000 to 45,000 clones, and approximately 92% of these were observed just once. The ten largest clones capture approximately 13% of the sample. In the case of this clone: Its recognized antigen is unknown. Base qualities are missing; no much larger clone stands one base away.

The sequence came from a female donor with multiple sclerosis, enrolled in a pregnancy study. Source: CD8+ T cells from peripheral blood mononuclear cells, taken in the first trimester of pregnancy. In this chain, TRBV19 is recombined with TRBJ2-7, and TRBD2 matches 10 of the central bases. The nucleotide sequence is TGTGCCAGTAGTCCTAGCGGGGGTGACGAGCAGTACTTC. Protein translation: CASSPSGGDEQYF.